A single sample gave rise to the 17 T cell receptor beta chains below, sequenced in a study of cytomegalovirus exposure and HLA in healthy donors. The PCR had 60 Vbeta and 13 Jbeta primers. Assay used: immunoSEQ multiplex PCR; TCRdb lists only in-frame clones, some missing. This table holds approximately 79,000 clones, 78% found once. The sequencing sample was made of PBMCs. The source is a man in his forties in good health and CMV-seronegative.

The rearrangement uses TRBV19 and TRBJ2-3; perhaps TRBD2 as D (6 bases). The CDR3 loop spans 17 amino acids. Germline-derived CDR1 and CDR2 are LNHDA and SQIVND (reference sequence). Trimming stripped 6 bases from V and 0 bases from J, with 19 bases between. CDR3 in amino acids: CASSPSLRGFSTDTQYF. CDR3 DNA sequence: TGTGCCAGTAGCCCTTCCTTACGGGGGTTCAGCACAGATACGCAGTATTTT.

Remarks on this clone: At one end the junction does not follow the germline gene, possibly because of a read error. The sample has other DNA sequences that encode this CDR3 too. Here the CDR3 reads CASSVSGNTIYF. The CDR3 DNA reads as TGCGCCAGCAGTGTGTCAGGAAACACCATATATTTT. The V gene is TRBV2, the J gene TRBJ1-3; D unresolved. CDR1 and CDR2 (germline): SNHLY, FYNNEI. The CDR3 is 12 residues long.

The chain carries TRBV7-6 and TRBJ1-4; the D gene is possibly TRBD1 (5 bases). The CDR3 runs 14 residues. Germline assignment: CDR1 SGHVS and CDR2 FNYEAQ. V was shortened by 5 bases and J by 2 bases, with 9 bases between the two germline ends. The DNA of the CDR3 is TGTGCCAGCAGCCCCAGGGTTACTAATGAAAAACTGTTTTTT. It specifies CASSPRVTNEKLFF.

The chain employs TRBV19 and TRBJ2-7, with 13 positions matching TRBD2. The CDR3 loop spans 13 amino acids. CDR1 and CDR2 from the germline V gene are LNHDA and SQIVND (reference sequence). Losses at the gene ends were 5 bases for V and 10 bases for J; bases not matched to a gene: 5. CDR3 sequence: CASSARLAGGQYF. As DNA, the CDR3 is TGTGCCAGTAGTGCCAGACTAGCGGGAGGCCAGTACTTC.

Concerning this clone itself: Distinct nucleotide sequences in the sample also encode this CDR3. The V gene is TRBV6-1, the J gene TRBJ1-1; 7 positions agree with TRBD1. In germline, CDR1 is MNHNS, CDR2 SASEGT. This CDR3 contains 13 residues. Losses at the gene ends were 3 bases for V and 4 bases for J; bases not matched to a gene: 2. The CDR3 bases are TGTGCCAGCAGTGAGACAGGGCTCACTGAAGCTTTCTTT. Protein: CASSETGLTEAFF.

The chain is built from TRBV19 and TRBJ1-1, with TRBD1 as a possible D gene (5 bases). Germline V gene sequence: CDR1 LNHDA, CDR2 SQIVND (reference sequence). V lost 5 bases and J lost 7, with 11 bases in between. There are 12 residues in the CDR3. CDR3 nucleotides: TGTGCCAGTAGTTCCCAAAGGGGTGAAGCTTTCTTT. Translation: CASSSQRGEAFF. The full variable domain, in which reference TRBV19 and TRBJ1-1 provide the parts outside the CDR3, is DGGITQSPKYLFRKEGQNVTLSCEQNLNHDAMYWYRQDPGQGLRLIYYSQIVNDFQKGDIAEGYSVSREKKESFPLTVTSAQKNPTAFYLCASSSQRGEAFFGQGTRLTVV.

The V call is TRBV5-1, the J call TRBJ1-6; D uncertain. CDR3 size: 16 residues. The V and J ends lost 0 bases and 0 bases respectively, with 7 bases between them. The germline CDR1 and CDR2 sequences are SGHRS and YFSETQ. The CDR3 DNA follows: TGCGCCAGCAGCTTGGGTCCGAGCTCCTATAATTCACCCCTCCACTTT. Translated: CASSLGPSSYNSPLHF.

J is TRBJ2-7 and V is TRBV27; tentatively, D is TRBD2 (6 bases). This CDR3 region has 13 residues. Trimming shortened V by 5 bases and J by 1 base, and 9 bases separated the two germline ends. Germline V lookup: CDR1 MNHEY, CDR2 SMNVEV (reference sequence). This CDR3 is CASSPGLSYEQYF. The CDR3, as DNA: TGTGCCAGCAGTCCTGGACTATCCTACGAGCAGTACTTC.

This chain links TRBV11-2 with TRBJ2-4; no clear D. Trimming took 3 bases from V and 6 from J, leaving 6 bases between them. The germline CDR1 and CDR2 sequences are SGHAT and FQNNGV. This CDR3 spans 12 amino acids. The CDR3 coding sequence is TGTGCCAGCAGCTTCGAGAGAAACATTCAGTACTTC. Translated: CASSFERNIQYF.

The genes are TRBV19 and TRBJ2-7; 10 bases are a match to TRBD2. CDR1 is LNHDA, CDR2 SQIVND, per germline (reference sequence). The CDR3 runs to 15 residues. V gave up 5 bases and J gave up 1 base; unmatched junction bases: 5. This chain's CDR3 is CASSAASGSSYEQYF. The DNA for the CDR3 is TGTGCCAGTAGTGCCGCTAGCGGGAGTTCCTACGAGCAGTACTTC.

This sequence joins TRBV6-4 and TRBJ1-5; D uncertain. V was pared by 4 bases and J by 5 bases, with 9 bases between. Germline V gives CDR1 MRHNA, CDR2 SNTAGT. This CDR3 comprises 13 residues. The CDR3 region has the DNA TGTGCCAGCAGTGCTGAACTACATCAGCCCCAGCATTTT. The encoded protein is CASSAELHQPQHF.

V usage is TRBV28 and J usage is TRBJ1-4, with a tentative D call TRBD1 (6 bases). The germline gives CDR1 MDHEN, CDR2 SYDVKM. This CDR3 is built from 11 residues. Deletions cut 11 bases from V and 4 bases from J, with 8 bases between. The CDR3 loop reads CAVDSNEKLFF. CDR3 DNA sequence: TGTGCCGTGGACAGTAATGAAAAACTGTTTTTT.

CDR3: CASSRDRSSNQPQHF. CDR3 nucleotides: TGTGCCAGCAGCAGGGACAGATCTAGCAATCAGCCCCAGCATTTT. V and J are TRBV28 and TRBJ1-5; TRBD1 aligns across 7 bases. Unmatched junction bases numbered 5, after V lost 6 bases and J lost 0 bases. This CDR3 region has 15 residues. From germline, CDR1 is MDHEN and CDR2 SYDVKM.

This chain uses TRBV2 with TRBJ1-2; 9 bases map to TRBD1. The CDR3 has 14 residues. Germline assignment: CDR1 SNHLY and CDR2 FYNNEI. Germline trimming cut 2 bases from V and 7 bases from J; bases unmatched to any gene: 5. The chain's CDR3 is CASSESGTGSGYTF. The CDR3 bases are TGTGCCAGCAGTGAATCCGGGACAGGGTCTGGCTACACCTTC.

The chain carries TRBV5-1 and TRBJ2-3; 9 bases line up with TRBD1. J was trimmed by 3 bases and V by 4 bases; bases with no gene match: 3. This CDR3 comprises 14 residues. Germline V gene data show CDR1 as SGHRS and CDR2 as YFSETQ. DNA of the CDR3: TGCGCCAGCAGCATAGGACAGGGGACAGATACGCAGTATTTT. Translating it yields CASSIGQGTDTQYF.

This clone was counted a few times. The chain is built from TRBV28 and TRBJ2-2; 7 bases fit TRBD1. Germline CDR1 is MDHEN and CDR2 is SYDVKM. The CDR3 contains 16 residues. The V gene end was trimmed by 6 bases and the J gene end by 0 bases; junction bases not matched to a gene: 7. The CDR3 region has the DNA TGTGCCAGCAGCTCATCTGGGACAGCGAACACCGGGGAGCTGTTTTTT. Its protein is CASSSSGTANTGELFF.

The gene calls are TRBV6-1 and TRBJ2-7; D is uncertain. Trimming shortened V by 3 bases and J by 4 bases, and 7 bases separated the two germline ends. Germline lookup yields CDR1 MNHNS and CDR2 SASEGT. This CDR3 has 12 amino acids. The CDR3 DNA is TGTGCCAGCAGTGAGGTCAGTTACGAGCAGTACTTC. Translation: CASSEVSYEQYF.